This is a list of T cell receptor beta chains from one sample in a study of vaccination and CD4 T cells after COVID-19. Their specific antigens are unknown. A single record per CDR3 protein comes from TCRdb applying MiXCR to the PCR reads. Of about 15,000 distinct CDR3 sequences listed, around 38% were seen once; the top ten hold about 20%. Sequencing was performed on cultured CD4+ T cells from blood. The receptors originated from a human donor with COVID-19. Both conserved end residues are part of each CDR3. Some rows mark clone size as missing; the rest say once, few, many or name a class of expanded clone.

size: .; V: TRBV12-3/TRBV12-4; J: TRBJ1-1; CDR3: CASSLNRVTNTEAFF
size: few; V: TRBV7-9; J: TRBJ2-1; CDR3: CASSLPGRPQQFF
size: few; V: TRBV15; J: TRBJ2-3; CDR3: CATSRDGTDTQYF
size: .; V: TRBV28; J: TRBJ1-1; CDR3: CASSETGGQAFF
size: .; V: TRBV6-1; J: TRBJ2-3; CDR3: CASKNDRGRDTQYF
size: once; V: TRBV10-3; J: TRBJ2-6; CDR3: CAISDPSGANVLTF
size: .; V: TRBV5-4; J: TRBJ1-5; CDR3: CASSSSPGDQPQHF
size: .; V: TRBV6-2/TRBV6-3; J: TRBJ1-2; CDR3: CASSRDSQLLLANYGYTF
size: once; V: TRBV11-2; J: TRBJ2-3; CDR3: CASSSSDTQYF
size: few; V: TRBV15; J: TRBJ2-1; CDR3: CATSIGRLDNEQFF
size: few; V: TRBV20-1; J: TRBJ1-1; CDR3: CSAAGREAFF
size: .; V: TRBV7-3; J: TRBJ1-2; CDR3: CASSLAGSNGGYTF
size: .; V: TRBV5-8; J: TRBJ1-3; CDR3: CASSSDRTSKGGNTIYF
size: .; V: TRBV9; J: TRBJ2-3; CDR3: CASSVGGSTDTQYF
size: few; V: TRBV7-2; J: TRBJ2-5; CDR3: CASSPGTSRIQYF
size: few; V: TRBV20-1; J: TRBJ2-5; CDR3: CSAVRTSGGARETQYF
size: .; V: TRBV5-4; J: TRBJ2-7; CDR3: CASSLGQGTPYEQYF
size: .; V: TRBV5-8; J: TRBJ1-1; CDR3: CASSLLQGAEAFF
size: .; V: TRBV9; J: TRBJ1-4; CDR3: CASSLEPDNEKLFF
size: .; V: TRBV7-2; J: TRBJ2-7; CDR3: CASSLELAGIRGSYEQYF
size: medium-sized; V: TRBV11-2; J: TRBJ1-5; CDR3: CASSFDRAGQPQHF
size: .; V: TRBV6-5; J: TRBJ2-5; CDR3: CASSYVGVGQETQYF
size: few; V: TRBV20-1; J: TRBJ2-5; CDR3: CSGAGPGGGETQYF
size: few; V: TRBV6-1; J: TRBJ2-5; CDR3: CASSRGLAGRETQYF